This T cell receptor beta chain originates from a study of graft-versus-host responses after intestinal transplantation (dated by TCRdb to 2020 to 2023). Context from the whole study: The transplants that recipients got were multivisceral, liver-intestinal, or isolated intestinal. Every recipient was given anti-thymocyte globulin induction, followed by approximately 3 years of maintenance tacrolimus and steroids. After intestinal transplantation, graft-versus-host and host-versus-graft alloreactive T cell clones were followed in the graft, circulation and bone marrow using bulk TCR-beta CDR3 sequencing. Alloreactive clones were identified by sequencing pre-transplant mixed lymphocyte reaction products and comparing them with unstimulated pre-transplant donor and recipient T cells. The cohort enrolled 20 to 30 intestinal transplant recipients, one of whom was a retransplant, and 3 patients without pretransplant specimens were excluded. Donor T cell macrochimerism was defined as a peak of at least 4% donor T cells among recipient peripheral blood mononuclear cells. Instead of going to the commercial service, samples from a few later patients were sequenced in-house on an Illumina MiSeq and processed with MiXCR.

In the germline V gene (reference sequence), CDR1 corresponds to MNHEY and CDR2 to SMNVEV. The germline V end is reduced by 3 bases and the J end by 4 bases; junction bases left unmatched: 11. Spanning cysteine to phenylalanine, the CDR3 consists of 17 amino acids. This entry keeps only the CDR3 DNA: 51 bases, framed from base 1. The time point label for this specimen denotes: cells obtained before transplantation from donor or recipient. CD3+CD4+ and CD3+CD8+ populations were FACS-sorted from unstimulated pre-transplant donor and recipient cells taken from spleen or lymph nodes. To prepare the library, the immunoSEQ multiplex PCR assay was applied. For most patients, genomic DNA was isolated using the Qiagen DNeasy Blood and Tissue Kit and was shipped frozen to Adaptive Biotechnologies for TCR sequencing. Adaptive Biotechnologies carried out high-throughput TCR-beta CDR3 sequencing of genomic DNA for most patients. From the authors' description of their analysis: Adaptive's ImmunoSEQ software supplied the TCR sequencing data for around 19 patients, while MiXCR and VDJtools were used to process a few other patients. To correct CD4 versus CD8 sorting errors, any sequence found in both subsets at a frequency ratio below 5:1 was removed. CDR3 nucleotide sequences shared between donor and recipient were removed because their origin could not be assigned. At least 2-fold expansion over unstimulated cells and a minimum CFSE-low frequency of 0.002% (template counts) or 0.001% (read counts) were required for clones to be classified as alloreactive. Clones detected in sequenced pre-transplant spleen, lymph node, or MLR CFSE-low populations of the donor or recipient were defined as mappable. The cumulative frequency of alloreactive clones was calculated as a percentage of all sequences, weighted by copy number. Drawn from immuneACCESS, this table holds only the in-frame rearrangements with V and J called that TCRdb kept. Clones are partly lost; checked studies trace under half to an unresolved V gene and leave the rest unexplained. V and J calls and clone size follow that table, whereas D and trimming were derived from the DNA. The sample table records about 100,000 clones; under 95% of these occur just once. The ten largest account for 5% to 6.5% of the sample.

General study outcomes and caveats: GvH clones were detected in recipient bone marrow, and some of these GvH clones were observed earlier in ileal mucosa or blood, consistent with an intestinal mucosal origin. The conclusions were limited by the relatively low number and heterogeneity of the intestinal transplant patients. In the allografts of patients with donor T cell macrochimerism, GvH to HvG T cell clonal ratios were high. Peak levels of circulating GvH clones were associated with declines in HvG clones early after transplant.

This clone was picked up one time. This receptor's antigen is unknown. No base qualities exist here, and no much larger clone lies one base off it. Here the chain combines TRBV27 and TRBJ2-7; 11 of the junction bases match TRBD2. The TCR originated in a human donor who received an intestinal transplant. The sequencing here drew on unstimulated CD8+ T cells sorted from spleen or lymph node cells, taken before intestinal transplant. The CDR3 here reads CASSLGLAGGIGYEQYF. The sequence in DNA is TGTGCCAGCAGTTTGGGCCTAGCGGGAGGTATCGGTTACGAGCAGTACTTC.